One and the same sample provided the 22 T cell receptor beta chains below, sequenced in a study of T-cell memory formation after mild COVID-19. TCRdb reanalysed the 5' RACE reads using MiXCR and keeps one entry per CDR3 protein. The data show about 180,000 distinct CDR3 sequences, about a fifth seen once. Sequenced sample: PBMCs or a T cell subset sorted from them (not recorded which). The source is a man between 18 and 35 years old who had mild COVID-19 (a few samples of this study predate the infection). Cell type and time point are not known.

The CDR3 DNA is TGTGCCAGCAGCTTAGCCCCCAGCCGGGCCGGGCGGGGAAATGAGCAGTTCTTC. Translating it yields CASSLAPSRAGRGNEQFF. V is TRBV7-2 and J is TRBJ2-1, with D perhaps matching TRBD2 (6 bases). The CDR3 has 18 residues. The V end lost 0 bases, the J end lost 7 bases, and 22 bases lay between the germline ends. CDR1 SGHTA and CDR2 FQGNSA come from the germline V gene.

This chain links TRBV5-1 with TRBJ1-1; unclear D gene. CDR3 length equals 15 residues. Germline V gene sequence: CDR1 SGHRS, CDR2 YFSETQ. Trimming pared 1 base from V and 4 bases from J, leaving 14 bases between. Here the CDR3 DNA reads TGCGCCAGCAGCTTGCGAAGTGAGAGCGGCACTGAAGCTTTCTTT. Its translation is CASSLRSESGTEAFF.

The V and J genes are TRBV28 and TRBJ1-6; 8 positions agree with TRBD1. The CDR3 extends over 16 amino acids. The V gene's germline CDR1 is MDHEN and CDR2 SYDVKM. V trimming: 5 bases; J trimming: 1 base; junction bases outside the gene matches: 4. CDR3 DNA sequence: TGTGCCAGCAGTCCCAGGGGGCTTTCCTATAATTCACCCCTCCACTTT. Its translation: CASSPRGLSYNSPLHF.

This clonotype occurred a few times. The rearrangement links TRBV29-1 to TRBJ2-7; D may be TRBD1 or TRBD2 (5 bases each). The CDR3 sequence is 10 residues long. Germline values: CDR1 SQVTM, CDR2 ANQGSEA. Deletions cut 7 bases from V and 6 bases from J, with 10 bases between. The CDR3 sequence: CSGGTGEQYV. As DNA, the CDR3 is TGCAGCGGGGGGACGGGCGAGCAGTACGTC.

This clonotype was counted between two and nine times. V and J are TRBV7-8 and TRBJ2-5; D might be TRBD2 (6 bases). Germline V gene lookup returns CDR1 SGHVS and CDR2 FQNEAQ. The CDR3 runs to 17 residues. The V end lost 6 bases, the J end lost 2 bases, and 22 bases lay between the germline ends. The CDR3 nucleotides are TGTGCCAGCAGACACAGACGTATCGCTAGCGAACAAGAGACCCAGTACTTC. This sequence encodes CASRHRRIASEQETQYF.

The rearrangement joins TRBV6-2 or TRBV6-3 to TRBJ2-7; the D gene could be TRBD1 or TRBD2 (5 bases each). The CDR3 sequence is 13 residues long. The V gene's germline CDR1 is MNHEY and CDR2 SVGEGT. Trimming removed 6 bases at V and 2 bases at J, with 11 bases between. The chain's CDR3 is CASRRDGAYEQYF. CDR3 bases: TGTGCCAGCAGAAGGGACGGAGCCTACGAGCAGTACTTC.

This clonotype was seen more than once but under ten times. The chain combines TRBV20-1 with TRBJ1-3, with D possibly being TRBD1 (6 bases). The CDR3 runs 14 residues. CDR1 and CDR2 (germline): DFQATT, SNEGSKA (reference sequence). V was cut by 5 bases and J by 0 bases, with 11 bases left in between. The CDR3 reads CSASGETSGNTIYF. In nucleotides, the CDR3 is TGCAGTGCTTCAGGGGAGACCTCTGGAAACACCATATATTTT.

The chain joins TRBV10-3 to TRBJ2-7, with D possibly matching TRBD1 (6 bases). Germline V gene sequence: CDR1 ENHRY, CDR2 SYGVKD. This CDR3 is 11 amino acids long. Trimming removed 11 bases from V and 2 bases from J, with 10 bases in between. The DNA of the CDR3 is TGTGCCGCCGGACAGCCCTACGAGCAGTACGTC. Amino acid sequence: CAAGQPYEQYV.

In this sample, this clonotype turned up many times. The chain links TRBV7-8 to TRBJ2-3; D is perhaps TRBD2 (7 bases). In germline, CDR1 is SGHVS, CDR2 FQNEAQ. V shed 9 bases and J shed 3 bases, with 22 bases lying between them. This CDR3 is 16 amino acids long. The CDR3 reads CASSGGLAALTDTQYF. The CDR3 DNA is TGTGCCAGTTCGGGGGGCCTAGCGGCCCTAACAGATACGCAGTATTTT. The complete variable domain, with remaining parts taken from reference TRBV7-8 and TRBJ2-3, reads GAGVSQSPRYKVAKRGQDVALRCDPISGHVSLFWYQQALGQGPEFLTYFQNEAQLDKSGLPSDRFFAERPEGSVSTLKIQRTQQEDSAVYLCASSGGLAALTDTQYFGPGTRLTVL.

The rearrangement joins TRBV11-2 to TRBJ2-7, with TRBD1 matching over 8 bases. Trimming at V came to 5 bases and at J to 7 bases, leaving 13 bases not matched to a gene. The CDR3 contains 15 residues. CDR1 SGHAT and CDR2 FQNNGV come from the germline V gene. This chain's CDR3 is CASSPPGGIGREQYF. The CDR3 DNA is TGTGCCAGCAGCCCCCCAGGGGGCATCGGCCGGGAGCAGTACTTC.

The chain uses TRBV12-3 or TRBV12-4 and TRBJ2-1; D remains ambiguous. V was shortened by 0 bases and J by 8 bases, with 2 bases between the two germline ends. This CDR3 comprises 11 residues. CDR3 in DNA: TGTGCCAGCAGTTTAGCCGATGAGCAGTTCTTC. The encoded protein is CASSLADEQFF.

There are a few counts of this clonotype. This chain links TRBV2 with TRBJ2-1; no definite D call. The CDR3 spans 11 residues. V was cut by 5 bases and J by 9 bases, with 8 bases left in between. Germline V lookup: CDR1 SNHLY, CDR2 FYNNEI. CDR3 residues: CASSSRVEQFF. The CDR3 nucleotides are TGTGCCAGCAGTTCCAGAGTTGAGCAGTTCTTC.

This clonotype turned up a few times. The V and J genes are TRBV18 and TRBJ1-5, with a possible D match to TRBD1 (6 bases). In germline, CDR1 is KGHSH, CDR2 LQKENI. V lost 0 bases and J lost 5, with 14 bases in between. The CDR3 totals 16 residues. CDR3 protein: CASSPPGGADYQPQHF. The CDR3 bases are TGTGCCAGCTCACCACCGGGGGGGGCGGATTATCAGCCCCAGCATTTT.

The DNA for the CDR3 is TGTGCCAGCAGCCCCAGAGACCCTAACACTGAAGCTTTCTTT. Translation gives CASSPRDPNTEAFF. The gene calls are TRBV11-2 and TRBJ1-1; D unresolved. Germline V lookup: CDR1 SGHAT, CDR2 FQNNGV. The CDR3 contains 14 residues. V was pared by 5 bases and J by 2 bases, with 12 bases between. The full variable domain, its missing parts supplied by reference TRBV11-2 and TRBJ1-1, is EAGVAQSPRYKIIEKRQSVAFWCNPISGHATLYWYQQILGQGPKLLIQFQNNGVVDDSQLPKDRFSAERLKGVDSTLKIQPAKLEDSAVYLCASSPRDPNTEAFFGQGTRLTVV.

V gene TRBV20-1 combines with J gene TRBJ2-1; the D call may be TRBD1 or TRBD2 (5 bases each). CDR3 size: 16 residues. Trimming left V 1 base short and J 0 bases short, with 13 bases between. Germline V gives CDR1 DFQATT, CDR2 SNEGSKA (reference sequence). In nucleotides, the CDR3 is TGCAGTGCTAGAGGGGACCCACTGAGCTCCTACAATGAGCAGTTCTTC. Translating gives CSARGDPLSSYNEQFF.

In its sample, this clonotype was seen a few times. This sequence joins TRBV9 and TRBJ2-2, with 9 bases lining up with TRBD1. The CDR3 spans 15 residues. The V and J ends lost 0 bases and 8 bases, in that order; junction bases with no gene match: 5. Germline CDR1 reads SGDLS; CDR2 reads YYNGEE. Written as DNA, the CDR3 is TGTGCCAGCAGCGTAGAGACAGGGGGGAGAGGGGAGCTGTTTTTT. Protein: CASSVETGGRGELFF.

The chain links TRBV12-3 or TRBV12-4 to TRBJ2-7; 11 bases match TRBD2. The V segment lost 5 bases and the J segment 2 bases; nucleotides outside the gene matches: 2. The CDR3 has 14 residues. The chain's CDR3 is CASSRSGGAYEQYV. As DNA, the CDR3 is TGTGCCAGCAGTCGTAGCGGGGGGGCCTACGAGCAGTACGTC.

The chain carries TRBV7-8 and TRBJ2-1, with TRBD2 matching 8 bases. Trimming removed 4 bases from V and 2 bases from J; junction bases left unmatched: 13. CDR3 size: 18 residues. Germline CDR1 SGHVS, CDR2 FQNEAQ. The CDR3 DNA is TGTGCCAGCAGCTCGCCCCGGCTAGCGGGTTTCACCTACAATGAGCAGTTCTTC. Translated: CASSSPRLAGFTYNEQFF.

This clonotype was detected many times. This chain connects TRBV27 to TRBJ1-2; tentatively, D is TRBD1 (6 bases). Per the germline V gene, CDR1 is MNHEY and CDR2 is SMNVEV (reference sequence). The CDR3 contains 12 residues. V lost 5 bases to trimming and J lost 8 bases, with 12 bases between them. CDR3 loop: CASSPTGRGYTF. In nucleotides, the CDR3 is TGTGCCAGCAGTCCTACAGGGAGAGGCTACACCTTC.

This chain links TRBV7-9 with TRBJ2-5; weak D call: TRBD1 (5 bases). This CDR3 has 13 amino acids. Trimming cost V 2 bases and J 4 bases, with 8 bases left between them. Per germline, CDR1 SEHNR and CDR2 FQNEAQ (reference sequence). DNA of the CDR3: TGTGCCAGCAGCTTACAGGGAACAGAGACCCAGTACTTC. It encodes CASSLQGTETQYF.

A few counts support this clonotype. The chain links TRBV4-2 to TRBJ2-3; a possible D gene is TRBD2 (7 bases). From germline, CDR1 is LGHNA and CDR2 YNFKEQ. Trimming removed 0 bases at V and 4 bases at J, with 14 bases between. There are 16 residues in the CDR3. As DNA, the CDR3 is TGTGCCAGCAGCCAAGAAGGTGGCGGGGGCCCAGATACGCAGTATTTT. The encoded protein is CASSQEGGGGPDTQYF.

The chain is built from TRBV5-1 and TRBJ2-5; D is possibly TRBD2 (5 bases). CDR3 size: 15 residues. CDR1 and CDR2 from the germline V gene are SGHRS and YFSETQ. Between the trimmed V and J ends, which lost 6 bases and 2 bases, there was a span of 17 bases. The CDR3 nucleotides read TGCGCCAGCACCTCCCCGGAGGCCAGACAAGAGACCCAGTACTTC. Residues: CASTSPEARQETQYF. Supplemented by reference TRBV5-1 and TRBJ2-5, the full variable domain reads KAGVTQTPRYLIKTRGQQVTLSCSPISGHRSVSWYQQTPGQGLQFLFEYFSETQRNKGNFPGRFSGRQFSNSRSEMNVSTLELGDSALYLCASTSPEARQETQYFGPGTRLLVL.